The text below deals with one TCR beta chain. These data are taken from a study of blood T cell repertoires in COVID-19. Some clones are missing from TCRdb's copy, which holds only in-frame ones; the method was immunoSEQ multiplex PCR. The data show some 150,000 clones, 85% seen once. The V and J ends lost 0 bases and 1 base respectively, with 6 bases between them. Germline CDR1 MNHNY, CDR2 SVGAGI (reference sequence). The CDR3 consists of 15 residues. The source is a middle-aged woman who had recovered from COVID-19. This chain uses TRBV6-6 with TRBJ2-2; the D gene is possibly TRBD2 (6 bases). The sequencing sample was made of PBMCs or T cells enriched from blood (not recorded which). The DNA of the CDR3 is TGTGCCAGCAGTTACTCGCGGGGGAACACCGGGGAGCTGTTTTTT. Translated, it gives CASSYSRGNTGELFF.